This TCR beta chain was documented in a study of blood T cell repertoires in COVID-19. Across the whole study: Samples taken during acute and convalescent COVID-19 were collected in the United States, Italy and Spain. Sample material is recorded as cDNA or gDNA derived from T cells, B-cell-depleted T cells, or PBMCs.

Authors' processing steps: Amplification of reference gene primers provided the estimated nucleated cell counts. Some clones are missing from TCRdb's copy, which holds only in-frame ones; the method was immunoSEQ multiplex PCR. The V and J calls and clone size come from that table; D and trimming were worked out from the DNA. The sample consists of 150,000 to 200,000 clones, around 85% of them appearing once. CDR3 length equals 16 residues. The germline V gene encodes CDR1 SGHRS and CDR2 YFSETQ. Trimming cost V 7 bases and J 0 bases, with 17 bases left between them. Sample: peripheral blood. The sequence was obtained from a human donor with acute or convalescent COVID-19. The donor label of this sample is uncertain. The chain carries TRBV5-1 and TRBJ2-1, with D possibly TRBD2 on 6 matching bases. The CDR3 nucleotides read TGCGCCAGCTCCGTGGTCGCGGGGAGCTCCTACAATGAGCAGTTCTTC. This encodes CASSVVAGSSYNEQFF.